Sequencing of this T cell receptor beta chain was carried out in a study of T cell responses to AZD1222 COVID-19 vaccine. The germline gives CDR1 MNHEY, CDR2 SMNVEV (reference sequence). CDR3 length: 14 residues. Trimming stripped 4 bases from V and 5 bases from J, with 12 bases between. Some clones are missing from TCRdb's copy, which holds only in-frame ones; the method was immunoSEQ multiplex PCR. The sample consists of 90,000 to 100,000 clones, 70% to 85% of them appearing once. The material was peripheral blood, obtained 28 days after the second AZD1222 dose. The origin of this receptor is an adult who received the AZD1222 COVID-19 vaccine. The V gene is TRBV27, the J gene TRBJ2-1; D is undetermined. The CDR3 region is CASSSWGTHNEQFF. The CDR3 DNA reads TGTGCCAGCAGTTCTTGGGGAACCCACAATGAGCAGTTCTTC.